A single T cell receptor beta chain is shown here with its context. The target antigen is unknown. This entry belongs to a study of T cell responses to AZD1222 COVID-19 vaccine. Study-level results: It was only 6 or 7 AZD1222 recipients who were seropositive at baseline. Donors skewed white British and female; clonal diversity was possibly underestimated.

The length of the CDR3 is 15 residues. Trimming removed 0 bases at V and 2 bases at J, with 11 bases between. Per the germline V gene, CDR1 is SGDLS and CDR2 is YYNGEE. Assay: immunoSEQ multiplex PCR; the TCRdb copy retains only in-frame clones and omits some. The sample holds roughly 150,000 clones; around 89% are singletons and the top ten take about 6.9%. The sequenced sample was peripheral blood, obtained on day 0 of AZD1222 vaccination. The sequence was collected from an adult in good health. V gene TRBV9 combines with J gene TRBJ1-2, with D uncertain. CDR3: CASSVGGTVNYGYTF. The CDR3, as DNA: TGTGCCAGCAGCGTAGGGGGAACAGTCAACTATGGCTACACCTTC.